Listed below are T cell receptor beta chains from one sample, sequenced in a study of cytomegalovirus exposure and HLA in healthy donors. Profiled with immunoSEQ multiplex PCR; TCRdb holds only in-frame clones, not every one. The table has 130,000 or so clones, around 77% seen once; the top ten hold about 5.8%. The sample was PBMCs. The receptors shown here come from a man between 18 and 35 years old in good health and CMV-seropositive. Each CDR3 is given with its conserved first and last residue. A D gene is named only where the DNA matches it firmly. Clone size, where shown, is once, few, many, or a class for clones that have expanded.

TRBV4-1	NA	TRBJ1-2	NA	CASSQVLASYGYTF	TGCGCCAGCAGCCAAGTCCTGGCATCCTATGGCTACACCTTC
TRBV19	NA	TRBJ1-5	NA	CASSMMGAGNQPQHF	TGTGCCAGTAGTATGATGGGGGCGGGTAATCAGCCCCAGCATTTT
TRBV19	NA	TRBJ1-1	few	CASSIRVGGTEAFF	TGTGCCAGTAGTATAAGGGTTGGGGGGACTGAAGCTTTCTTT
TRBV2	NA	TRBJ1-1	few	CASSRQRTEAFF	TGTGCCAGCAGTCGGCAGAGGACTGAAGCTTTCTTT
TRBV5-1	NA	TRBJ2-2	NA	CASSLGNSGAGELFF	TGCGCCAGCAGCTTGGGAAACTCCGGAGCCGGGGAGCTGTTTTTT
TRBV2	TRBD2	TRBJ2-2	NA	CASSGSRTSGSTGELFF	TGTGCCAGCAGTGGCTCGAGGACTAGCGGGAGCACCGGGGAGCTGTTTTTT
TRBV18	NA	TRBJ1-6	NA	CASSTTKYNSPLHF	TGTGCCAGCTCCACAACGAAGTATAATTCACCCCTCCACTTT
TRBV7-9	TRBD2	TRBJ2-5	few	CAISGGLAGERGETQYF	TGTGCCATCTCGGGGGGACTAGCGGGAGAAAGAGGAGAGACCCAGTACTTC
TRBV6-1	NA	TRBJ2-7	NA	CASSPPGRIYEQYF	TGTGCCAGCAGTCCCCCCGGGAGAATTTACGAGCAGTACTTC
TRBV21-1	NA	TRBJ2-4	NA	CASRTLRETAAKNIQYF	TGTGCCAGCAGGACCCTGAGGGAGACGGCAGCCAAAAACATTCAGTACTTC
TRBV5-4	NA	TRBJ2-5	NA	CASSKRVGGEETQYF	TGTGCCAGCAGCAAGAGGGTCGGTGGGGAAGAGACCCAGTACTTC
TRBV15	TRBD1	TRBJ2-2	NA	CATSKDREPTGELFF	TGTGCCACCAGCAAAGACAGGGAACCCACCGGGGAGCTGTTTTTT
TRBV29-1	NA	TRBJ2-1	NA	CSVDRYNEQFF	TGCAGCGTTGACAGGTACAATGAGCAGTTCTTC
TRBV6-5	TRBD1	TRBJ2-3	NA	CASSFSTGSYGDTQYF	TGTGCCAGCAGTTTTTCGACAGGGTCCTATGGAGATACGCAGTATTTT
TRBV5-1	NA	TRBJ2-1	few	CASSRDSVYNEQFF	TGCGCCAGCAGCCGGGACTCCGTCTACAATGAGCAGTTCTTC
TRBV9	TRBD1	TRBJ1-2	NA	CASSVGQGGPYGYTF	TGTGCCAGCAGCGTGGGACAGGGGGGTCCCTATGGCTACACCTTC
TRBV19	TRBD2	TRBJ2-4	once	CASSSGLAGGLNIQYF	TGTGCCAGTAGTTCAGGACTAGCGGGGGGCCTCAACATTCAGTACTTC
TRBV9	TRBD1	TRBJ1-1	NA	CASSPRGNADTEAFF	TGTGCCAGCAGCCCCAGGGGGAACGCGGACACTGAAGCTTTCTTT
TRBV19	NA	TRBJ1-1	NA	CASSMGLTSTEAFF	TGTGCCAGTAGTATGGGCCTTACTTCGACTGAAGCTTTCTTT
TRBV4-1	NA	TRBJ2-1	NA	CASSPFGGHEQFF	TGCGCCAGCAGTCCCTTTGGGGGCCATGAGCAGTTCTTC
TRBV7-6	NA	TRBJ2-1	NA	CASSLPGVGEQFF	TGTGCCAGCAGTCTCCCGGGGGTAGGTGAGCAGTTCTTC
TRBV11-2	NA	TRBJ2-7	NA	CASKRTEMKQYF	TGTGCCAGCAAGAGGACAGAGATGAAGCAGTACTTC
TRBV5-1	TRBD1	TRBJ1-6	few	CASSLATRGQSYNSPLHF	TGCGCCAGCAGCTTGGCAACAAGGGGACAGTCGTATAATTCACCCCTCCACTTT
TRBV10-1	NA	TRBJ2-3	NA	CASSPSSTDTQYF	TGCGCCAGCAGTCCCTCTAGCACAGATACGCAGTATTTT
TRBV6-5	TRBD1	TRBJ1-5	once	CASSSRGRGDSAHF	TGTGCCAGCAGTTCCCGGGGAAGGGGGGACAGTGCCCATTTT
TRBV7-6	TRBD2	TRBJ2-1	once	CASSSPGLAYNEQFF	TGTGCCAGCAGCTCCCCGGGACTAGCGTACAATGAGCAGTTCTTC
TRBV18	TRBD1	TRBJ1-5	NA	CASLQGADQPQHF	TGTGCCAGCTTACAGGGGGCCGATCAGCCCCAGCATTTT
TRBV5-1	NA	TRBJ2-3	NA	CASSYDRFTDTQYF	TGCGCCAGCAGTTATGACAGATTCACAGATACGCAGTATTTT